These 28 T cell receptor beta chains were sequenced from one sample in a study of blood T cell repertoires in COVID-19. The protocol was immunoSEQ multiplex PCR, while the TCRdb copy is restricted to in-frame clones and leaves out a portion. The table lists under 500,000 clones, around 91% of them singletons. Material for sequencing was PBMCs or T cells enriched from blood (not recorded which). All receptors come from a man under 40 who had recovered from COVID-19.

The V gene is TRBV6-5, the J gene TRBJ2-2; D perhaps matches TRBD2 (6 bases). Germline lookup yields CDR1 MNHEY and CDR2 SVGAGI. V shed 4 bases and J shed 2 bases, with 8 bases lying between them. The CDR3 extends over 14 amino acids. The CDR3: CASSSSVNTGELFF. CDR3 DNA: TGTGCCAGCAGTTCTAGCGTAAACACCGGGGAGCTGTTTTTT.

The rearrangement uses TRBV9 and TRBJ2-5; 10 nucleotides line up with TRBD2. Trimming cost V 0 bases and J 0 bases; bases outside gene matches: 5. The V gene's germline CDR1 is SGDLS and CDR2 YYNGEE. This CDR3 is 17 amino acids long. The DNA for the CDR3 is TGTGCCAGCAGCGTAGAGCGGACTAGCGGCCACCAAGAGACCCAGTACTTC. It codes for CASSVERTSGHQETQYF.

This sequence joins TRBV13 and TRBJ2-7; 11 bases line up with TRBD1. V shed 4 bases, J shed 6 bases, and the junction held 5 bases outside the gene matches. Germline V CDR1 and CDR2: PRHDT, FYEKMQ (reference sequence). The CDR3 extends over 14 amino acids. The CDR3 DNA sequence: TGTGCCAGCAGCTCCACCGGGACAGGGGGCGAGCAGTACTTC. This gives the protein CASSSTGTGGEQYF.

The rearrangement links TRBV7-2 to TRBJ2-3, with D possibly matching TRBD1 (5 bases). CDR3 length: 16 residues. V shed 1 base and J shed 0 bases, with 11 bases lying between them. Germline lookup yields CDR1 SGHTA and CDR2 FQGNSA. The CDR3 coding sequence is TGTGCCAGCAGCTTAGGGGGCGTTTCGAGCACAGATACGCAGTATTTT. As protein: CASSLGGVSSTDTQYF.

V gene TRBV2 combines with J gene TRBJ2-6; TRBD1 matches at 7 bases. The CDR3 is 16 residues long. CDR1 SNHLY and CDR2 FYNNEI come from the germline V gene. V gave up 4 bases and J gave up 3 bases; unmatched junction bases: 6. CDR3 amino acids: CASSADRVVGANVLTF. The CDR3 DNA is TGTGCCAGCAGTGCCGACAGGGTGGTTGGGGCCAACGTCCTGACTTTC.

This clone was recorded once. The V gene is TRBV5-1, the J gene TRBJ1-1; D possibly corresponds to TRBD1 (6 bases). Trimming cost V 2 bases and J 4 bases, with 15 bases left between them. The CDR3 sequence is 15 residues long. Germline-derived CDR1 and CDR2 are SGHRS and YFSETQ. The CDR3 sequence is CASSLGRGRGTEAFF. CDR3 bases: TGCGCCAGCAGCTTAGGCAGGGGCCGGGGCACTGAAGCTTTCTTT.

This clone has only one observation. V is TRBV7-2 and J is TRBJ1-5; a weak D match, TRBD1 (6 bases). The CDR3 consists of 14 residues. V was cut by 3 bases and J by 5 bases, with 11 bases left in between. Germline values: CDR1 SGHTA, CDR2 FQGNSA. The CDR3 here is CASSLGDTYQPQHF. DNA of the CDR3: TGTGCCAGCAGCTTGGGGGACACCTATCAGCCCCAGCATTTT. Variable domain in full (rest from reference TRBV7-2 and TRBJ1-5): GAGVSQSPSNKVTEKGKDVELRCDPISGHTALYWYRQSLGQGLEFLIYFQGNSAPDKSGLPSDRFSAERTGGSVSTLTIQRTQQEDSAVYLCASSLGDTYQPQHFGDGTRLSIL.

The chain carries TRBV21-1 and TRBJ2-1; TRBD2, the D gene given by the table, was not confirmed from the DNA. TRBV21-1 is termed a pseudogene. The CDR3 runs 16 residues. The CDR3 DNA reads TGTGCCAGCAGCAAGGGGCTAGCGGGAGCCTACAATGAGCAGTTCTTC. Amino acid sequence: CASSKGLAGAYNEQFF.

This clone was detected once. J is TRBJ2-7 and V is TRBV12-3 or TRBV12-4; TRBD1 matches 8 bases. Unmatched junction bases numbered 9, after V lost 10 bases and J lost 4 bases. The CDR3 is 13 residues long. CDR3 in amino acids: CATLSGTGYEQYF. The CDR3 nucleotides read TGTGCCACTCTGTCCGGGACAGGTTACGAGCAGTACTTC.

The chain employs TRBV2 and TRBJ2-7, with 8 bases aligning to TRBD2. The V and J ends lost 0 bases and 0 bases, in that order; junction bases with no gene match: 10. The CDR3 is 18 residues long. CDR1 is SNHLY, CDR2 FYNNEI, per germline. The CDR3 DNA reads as TGTGCCAGCAGTGAAGCGCGGAATAGCGGGACCACCTCCTACGAGCAGTACTTC. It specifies CASSEARNSGTTSYEQYF.

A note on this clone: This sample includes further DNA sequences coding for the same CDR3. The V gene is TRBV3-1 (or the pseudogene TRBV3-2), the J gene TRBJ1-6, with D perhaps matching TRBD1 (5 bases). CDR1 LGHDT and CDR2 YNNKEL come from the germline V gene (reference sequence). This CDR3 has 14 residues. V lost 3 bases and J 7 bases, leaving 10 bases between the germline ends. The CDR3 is CASSQGGGNSPLHF. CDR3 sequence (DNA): TGTGCCAGCAGCCAGGGGGGTGGGAATTCACCCCTCCACTTT.

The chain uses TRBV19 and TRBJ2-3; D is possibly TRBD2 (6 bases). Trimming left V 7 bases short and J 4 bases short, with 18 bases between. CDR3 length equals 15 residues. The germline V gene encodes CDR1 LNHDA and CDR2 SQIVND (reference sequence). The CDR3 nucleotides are TGTGCCAGTACCTCGACCGACTCGGGGGCAGATACGCAGTATTTT. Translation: CASTSTDSGADTQYF.

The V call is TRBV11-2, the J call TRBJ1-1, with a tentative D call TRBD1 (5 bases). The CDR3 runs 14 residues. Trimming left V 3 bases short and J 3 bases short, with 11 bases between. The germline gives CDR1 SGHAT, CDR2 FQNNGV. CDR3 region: CASSLGRADTEAFF. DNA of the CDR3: TGTGCCAGCAGCTTGGGCAGGGCGGACACTGAAGCTTTCTTT.

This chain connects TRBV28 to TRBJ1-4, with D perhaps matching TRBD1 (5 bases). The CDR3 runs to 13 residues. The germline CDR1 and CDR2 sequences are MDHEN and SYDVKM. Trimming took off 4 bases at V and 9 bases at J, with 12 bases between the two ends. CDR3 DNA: TGTGCCAGCAGTTCCGGGGGTTATAAAAAACTGTTTTTT. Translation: CASSSGGYKKLFF.

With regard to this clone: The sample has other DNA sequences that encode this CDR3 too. The CDR3, as DNA: TGTGCCAGCAGCCGGACCGGGGAGCTGTTTTTT. Protein: CASSRTGELFF. J is TRBJ2-2 and V is TRBV7-9; D gene uncertain. This CDR3 has 11 residues. Germline-derived CDR1 and CDR2 are SEHNR and FQNEAQ (reference sequence). Trimming took off 5 bases at V and 5 bases at J, with 3 bases between the two ends.

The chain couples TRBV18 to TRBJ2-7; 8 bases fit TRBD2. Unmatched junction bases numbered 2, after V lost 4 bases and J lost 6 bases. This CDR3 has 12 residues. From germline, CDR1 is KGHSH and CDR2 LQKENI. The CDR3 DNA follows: TGTGCCAGCTCACTCCGGGGGGGCGAGCAGTACTTC. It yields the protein CASSLRGGEQYF.

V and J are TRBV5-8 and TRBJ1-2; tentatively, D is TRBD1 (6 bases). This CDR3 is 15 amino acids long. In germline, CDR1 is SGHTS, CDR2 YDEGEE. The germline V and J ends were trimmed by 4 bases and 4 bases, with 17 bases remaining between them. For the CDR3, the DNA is TGTGCCAGCAGCGGGGGGGCCATTTGGGGCTATGGCTACACCTTC. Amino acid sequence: CASSGGAIWGYGYTF.

In DNA, the CDR3 is TGTGCCAGCAGAAGCGGGGCGAGCTCTGGGGCCAACGTCCTGACTTTC. Encoded protein: CASRSGASSGANVLTF. The chain links TRBV2 to TRBJ2-6; 7 bases are shared with TRBD2. CDR1 and CDR2 from the germline V gene are SNHLY and FYNNEI. CDR3 length equals 16 residues. The junction had 5 bases not matched to a gene; V was cut back by 6 bases and J by 0 bases.

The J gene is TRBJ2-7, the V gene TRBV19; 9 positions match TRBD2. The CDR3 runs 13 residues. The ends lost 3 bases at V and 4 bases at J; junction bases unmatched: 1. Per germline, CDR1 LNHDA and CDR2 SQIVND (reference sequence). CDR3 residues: CASSMGLAYEQYF. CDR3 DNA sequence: TGTGCCAGTAGTATGGGACTAGCATACGAGCAGTACTTC.

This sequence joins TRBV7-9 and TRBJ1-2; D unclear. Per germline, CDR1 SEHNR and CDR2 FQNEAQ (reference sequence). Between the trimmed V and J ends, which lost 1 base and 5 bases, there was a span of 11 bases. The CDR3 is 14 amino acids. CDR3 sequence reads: CASSLDVGTYGYTF. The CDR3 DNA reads TGTGCCAGCAGCTTAGACGTGGGCACTTATGGCTACACCTTC. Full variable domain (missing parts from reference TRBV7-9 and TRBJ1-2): DTGVSQNPRHKITKRGQNVTFRCDPISEHNRLYWYRQTLGQGPEFLTYFQNEAQLEKSRLLSDRFSAERPKGSFSTLEIQRTEQGDSAMYLCASSLDVGTYGYTFGSGTRLTVV.

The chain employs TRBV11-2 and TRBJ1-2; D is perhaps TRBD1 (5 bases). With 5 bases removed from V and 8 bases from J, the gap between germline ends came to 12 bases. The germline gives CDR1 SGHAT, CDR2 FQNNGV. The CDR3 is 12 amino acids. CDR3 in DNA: TGTGCCAGCAGCGGCGATGGGGGGGGCTACACCTTC. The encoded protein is CASSGDGGGYTF.

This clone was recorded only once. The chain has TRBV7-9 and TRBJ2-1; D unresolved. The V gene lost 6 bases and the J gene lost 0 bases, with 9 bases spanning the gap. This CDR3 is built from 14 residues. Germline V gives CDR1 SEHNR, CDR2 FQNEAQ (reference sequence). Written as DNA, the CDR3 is TGTGCCAGCAGGCGCGGCAGCTCCTACAATGAGCAGTTCTTC. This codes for CASRRGSSYNEQFF. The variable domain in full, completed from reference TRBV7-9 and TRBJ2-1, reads DTGVSQNPRHKITKRGQNVTFRCDPISEHNRLYWYRQTLGQGPEFLTYFQNEAQLEKSRLLSDRFSAERPKGSFSTLEIQRTEQGDSAMYLCASRRGSSYNEQFFGPGTRLTVL.

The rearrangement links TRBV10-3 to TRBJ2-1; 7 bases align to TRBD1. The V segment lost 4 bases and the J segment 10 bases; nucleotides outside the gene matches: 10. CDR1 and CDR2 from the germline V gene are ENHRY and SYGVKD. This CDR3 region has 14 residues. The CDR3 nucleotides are TGTGCCATCAGTGTGGGACAGACTACCGGCGAGCAGTTCTTC. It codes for CAISVGQTTGEQFF.

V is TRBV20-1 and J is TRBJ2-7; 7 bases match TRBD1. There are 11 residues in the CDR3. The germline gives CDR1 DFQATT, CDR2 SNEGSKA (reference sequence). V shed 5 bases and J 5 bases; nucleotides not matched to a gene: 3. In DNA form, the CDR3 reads TGCAGTGCTTGGACAGGTGACGAGCAGTACTTC. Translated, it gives CSAWTGDEQYF.

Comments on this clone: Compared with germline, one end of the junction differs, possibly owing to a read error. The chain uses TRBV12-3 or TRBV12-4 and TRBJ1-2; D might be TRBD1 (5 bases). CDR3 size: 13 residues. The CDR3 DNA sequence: TGTGCCAGCAATTTATCGGGGACTAGAGGCTACACCTTC. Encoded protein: CASNLSGTRGYTF.

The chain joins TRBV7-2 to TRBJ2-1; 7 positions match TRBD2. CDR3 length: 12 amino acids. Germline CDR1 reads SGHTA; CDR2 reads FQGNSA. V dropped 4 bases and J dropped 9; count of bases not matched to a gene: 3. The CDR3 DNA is TGTGCCAGCAGCTCGCCGGGAGGTGAGCAGTTCTTC. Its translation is CASSSPGGEQFF.

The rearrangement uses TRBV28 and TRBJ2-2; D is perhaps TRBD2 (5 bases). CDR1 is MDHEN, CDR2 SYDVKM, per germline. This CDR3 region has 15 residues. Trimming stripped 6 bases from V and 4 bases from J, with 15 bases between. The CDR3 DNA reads TGTGCCAGCAGCCCGCCCAGCGGAGGCACCGGGGAGCTGTTTTTT. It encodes CASSPPSGGTGELFF.

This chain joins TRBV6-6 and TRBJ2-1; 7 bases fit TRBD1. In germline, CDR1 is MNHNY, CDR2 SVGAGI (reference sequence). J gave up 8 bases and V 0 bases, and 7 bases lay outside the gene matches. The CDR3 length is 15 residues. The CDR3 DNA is TGTGCCAGCAGTTACTCCGGGACAGCACCCGATGAGCAGTTCTTC. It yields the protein CASSYSGTAPDEQFF.